The 23 T cell receptor beta chains below were found in one sample sequenced in a study of vaccination and CD4 T cells after COVID-19. An Oncomine TCR Beta short-read assay was used to sequence the DNA from cultured CD4+ T cells. The authors extracted genomic DNA from cultured CD4+ T cells. TCRdb called the PCR reads again in MiXCR, with one record for every CDR3 protein. The sample yields approximately 9,400 distinct CDR3 sequences, about 33% seen once. These TCRs are of unknown antigen specificity. Treatment reported: approximately nine-day PBMC culture with coronavirus spike peptide pools or control peptides (ViraFEST assay). Collection of the unexposed donor's CD4+ T cells took place before the COVID-19 pandemic (2011-2018). Sample: CD4+ T cells from blood, cultured in vitro. These receptors were collected from a human donor in good health.

This clonotype has more than one count but fewer than ten. The J gene is TRBJ2-3, the V gene TRBV6-5; 15 nucleotides agree with TRBD2. This CDR3 has 17 amino acids. J was trimmed by 4 bases and V by 2 bases; bases with no gene match: 4. Germline CDR1 reads MNHEY; CDR2 reads SVGAGI. CDR3 DNA sequence: TGTGCCAGCAGTTACCGGACTAGCGGGAGGGCCCCAGATACGCAGTATTTT. As protein: CASSYRTSGRAPDTQYF.

V gene TRBV11-1 combines with J gene TRBJ1-3, with D perhaps matching TRBD1 (6 bases). CDR3 length equals 18 residues. Trimming shortened V by 3 bases and J by 0 bases, and 18 bases separated the two germline ends. CDR1 and CDR2 from the germline V gene are SGHAT and FQDESV (reference sequence). In DNA, the CDR3 is TGTGCCAGCAGCTTCCGATCCTCGGGGGCACTCTCTGGAAACACCATATATTTT. Translated: CASSFRSSGALSGNTIYF.

The V gene is TRBV20-1, the J gene TRBJ2-1, with 13 bases identical to TRBD2. The CDR3 runs to 15 residues. The germline gives CDR1 DFQATT, CDR2 SNEGSKA (reference sequence). J was trimmed by 9 bases and V by 5 bases; bases with no gene match: 10. CDR3 nucleotide sequence: TGCAGTGCTTCACGGACTAGCGGGAGAATAGGTGAGCAGTTCTTC. It codes for CSASRTSGRIGEQFF.

CDR3 DNA: TGTGCCAGCAGTTTGCGGGAGTATGGGGAGCTGTTTTTT. Translated: CASSLREYGELFF. The genes are TRBV27 and TRBJ2-2; TRBD2 matches at 7 bases. Per germline, CDR1 MNHEY and CDR2 SMNVEV (reference sequence). V lost 3 bases to trimming and J lost 8 bases; unmatched junction nucleotides: 3. The CDR3 contains 13 residues.

This clonotype has only a few counts. The chain employs TRBV7-2 and TRBJ2-4; 7 nucleotides agree with TRBD1. The length of the CDR3 is 17 residues. The trim removed 5 bases at V and 5 bases at J, leaving 15 bases unmatched. Germline V CDR1 and CDR2: SGHTA, FQGNSA. The CDR3 is CASSKAGTVLDQNIQYF. For the CDR3, the DNA is TGTGCCAGCAGCAAGGCCGGGACAGTCTTAGATCAAAACATTCAGTACTTC.

This chain links TRBV9 with TRBJ1-6; 8 bases map to TRBD1. This CDR3 comprises 14 residues. The V gene's germline CDR1 is SGDLS and CDR2 YYNGEE. Germline trimming cut 0 bases from V and 8 bases from J; bases unmatched to any gene: 1. For the CDR3, the DNA is TGTGCCAGCAGCGTAGACAGGGGGGATTCACCCCTCCACTTT. Translation gives CASSVDRGDSPLHF.

This clonotype was counted only a few times. V is TRBV6-5 and J is TRBJ2-1; TRBD1 agrees at 8 bases. Trimming cost V 3 bases and J 6 bases; bases outside gene matches: 4. The CDR3 covers 14 residues. The germline V gene encodes CDR1 MNHEY and CDR2 SVGAGI. This chain's CDR3 is CASSYTGQGNEQFF. In nucleotides, the CDR3 is TGTGCCAGCAGTTATACAGGACAGGGCAATGAGCAGTTCTTC.

The V gene is TRBV29-1, the J gene TRBJ1-2; TRBD1 matches 9 bases. V lost 6 bases, J lost 5 bases, and 7 bases stayed unmatched. The CDR3 has 13 residues. Germline CDR1 SQVTM, CDR2 ANQGSEA. The CDR3 is CSVGNRGPYGYTF. In nucleotides, the CDR3 is TGCAGCGTGGGTAACAGGGGGCCGTATGGCTACACCTTC.

This clonotype is a singleton in its sample. The chain has TRBV10-2 and TRBJ2-7; D unclear. Germline values: CDR1 WSHSY, CDR2 SAAADI. There are 12 residues in the CDR3. V gave up 3 bases and J gave up 2 bases, with 5 bases separating them. CDR3 in amino acids: CASSDITYEQYF. The CDR3 region has the DNA TGCGCCAGCAGTGATATTACCTACGAGCAGTACTTC.

The chain joins TRBV24-1 to TRBJ2-1; D gene uncertain. The CDR3 spans 15 residues. Germline-derived CDR1 and CDR2 are KGHDR and SFDVKD. V lost 4 bases, J lost 1 base, and 10 bases lay in between. CDR3 in DNA: TGTGCCACCAGTGACCCCTCTGGGTCCTACAATGAGCAGTTCTTC. It is translated as CATSDPSGSYNEQFF.

This clonotype was found a few times. The J gene is TRBJ1-1, the V gene TRBV6-5; weak D call: TRBD1 (6 bases). This CDR3 is built from 17 residues. Looked up from germline, CDR1 is MNHEY and CDR2 is SVGAGI. V gave up 0 bases and J gave up 5 bases, with 19 bases separating them. The CDR3 loop reads CASSYSPGPGARTEAFF. CDR3 DNA: TGTGCCAGCAGTTACTCCCCCGGGCCGGGGGCGCGGACTGAAGCTTTCTTT.

This clonotype was detected a few times. This chain's CDR3 is CASSLRGIPGQGAQNEQFF. Written as DNA, the CDR3 is TGTGCCAGCAGTCTACGTGGCATCCCCGGACAGGGGGCGCAGAATGAGCAGTTCTTC. This chain connects TRBV27 to TRBJ2-1, with 11 bases fitting TRBD1. V was clipped by 5 bases and J by 7 bases; unmatched bases: 19. This CDR3 comprises 19 residues. Germline CDR1 reads MNHEY; CDR2 reads SMNVEV (reference sequence).

This rearrangement joins TRBV6-1 to TRBJ2-5; the D is unclear. The germline gives CDR1 MNHNS, CDR2 SASEGT. The V gene lost 6 bases and the J gene lost 7 bases, with 15 bases spanning the gap. The CDR3 extends over 13 amino acids. Here the CDR3 reads CASSFDGWGTQYF. The CDR3 nucleotides are TGTGCCAGCAGCTTCGACGGGTGGGGGACCCAGTACTTC.

The chain is built from TRBV24-1 and TRBJ2-5, with 7 nucleotides matching TRBD2. CDR3 length: 22 amino acids. After removal of 0 bases from V and 0 bases from J, the junction contained 21 bases not matched to a gene. Germline V gene data show CDR1 as KGHDR and CDR2 as SFDVKD. The CDR3 DNA is TGTGCCACCAGTGATTTGCGTTTCCGAAGGGTTCGACTAGCCTATCACCAAGAGACCCAGTACTTC. This gives the protein CATSDLRFRRVRLAYHQETQYF.

This clonotype was seen only a few times. V is TRBV6-2 or TRBV6-3 and J is TRBJ2-7; 7 nucleotides align to TRBD2. This CDR3 is built from 17 residues. Germline V CDR1 and CDR2: MNHEY, SVGEGT. V shed 5 bases and J 2 bases; nucleotides not matched to a gene: 15. CDR3 sequence: CASSLRYPAGETYEQYF. The CDR3 DNA reads as TGTGCCAGCAGTCTACGTTATCCCGCGGGGGAAACCTACGAGCAGTACTTC.

This clonotype was observed a handful of times. The CDR3 protein is CATSDFWGSRGQETQYF. In DNA, the CDR3 is TGTGCCACCAGTGATTTTTGGGGATCCCGGGGGCAAGAGACCCAGTACTTC. The gene calls are TRBV24-1 and TRBJ2-5; possibly TRBD2 for D (6 bases). The CDR3 runs to 17 residues. V was pared by 1 base and J by 2 bases, with 16 bases between. Germline V gene lookup returns CDR1 KGHDR and CDR2 SFDVKD.

This chain links TRBV7-2 with TRBJ2-3; D remains unclear. This CDR3 spans 14 amino acids. Germline V gives CDR1 SGHTA, CDR2 FQGNSA. The ends were cut back, 5 bases at V and 1 base at J, with 10 bases in the middle. CDR3 in DNA: TGTGCCAGCAGCGCCTGGAGCGGCACAGATACGCAGTATTTT. Translated, it gives CASSAWSGTDTQYF.

The chain is built from TRBV9 and TRBJ2-3; 8 nucleotides agree with TRBD1. The J segment lost 6 bases and the V segment lost 3 bases, leaving 9 bases of the junction unmatched. Looked up from germline, CDR1 is SGDLS and CDR2 is YYNGEE. This CDR3 spans 15 amino acids. The CDR3, as DNA: TGTGCCAGCAGCGGGGACAGGTTCGTCGTCGATACGCAGTATTTT. Its protein is CASSGDRFVVDTQYF.

This chain uses TRBV19 with TRBJ1-5; D not certain. Germline V gene data show CDR1 as LNHDA and CDR2 as SQIVND (reference sequence). This CDR3 is 14 amino acids long. Between the trimmed V and J ends, which lost 1 base and 0 bases, there was a span of 4 bases. The CDR3 DNA reads TGTGCCAGTAGTATAGGCCTTAGCAATCAGCCCCAGCATTTT. Encoded protein: CASSIGLSNQPQHF. Full variable domain (remainder filled in from reference TRBV19 and TRBJ1-5): DGGITQSPKYLFRKEGQNVTLSCEQNLNHDAMYWYRQDPGQGLRLIYYSQIVNDFQKGDIAEGYSVSREKKESFPLTVTSAQKNPTAFYLCASSIGLSNQPQHFGDGTRLSIL.

V is TRBV20-1 and J is TRBJ2-3; 12 nucleotides agree with TRBD2. The ends lost 1 base at V and 10 bases at J; junction bases unmatched: 12. This CDR3 contains 16 residues. Germline lookup yields CDR1 DFQATT and CDR2 SNEGSKA (reference sequence). CDR3 DNA: TGCAGTGCTAGAGGCCGACCTAGCGGGAGGGCCGTTCCGCAGTATTTT. Translation: CSARGRPSGRAVPQYF.

The V and J genes are TRBV14 and TRBJ2-7; D might be TRBD1 (5 bases). Deletions cut 4 bases from V and 3 bases from J, with 13 bases between. The CDR3 covers 14 residues. Germline V gene sequence: CDR1 SGHDN, CDR2 FVKESK. The DNA for the CDR3 is TGTGCCAGCAGCCCCTGGGGCACAGGCTACGAGCAGTACTTC. This translates into CASSPWGTGYEQYF.

This sequence joins TRBV7-2 and TRBJ2-1; D not certain. In germline, CDR1 is SGHTA, CDR2 FQGNSA. The CDR3 loop spans 13 amino acids. V was pared by 1 base and J by 3 bases, with 4 bases between. Here the CDR3 DNA reads TGTGCCAGCAGCTTAGAGCTCTACAATGAGCAGTTCTTC. Its protein product is CASSLELYNEQFF. Together with reference TRBV7-2 and TRBJ2-1, the CDR3 gives the full variable domain: GAGVSQSPSNKVTEKGKDVELRCDPISGHTALYWYRQSLGQGLEFLIYFQGNSAPDKSGLPSDRFSAERTGGSVSTLTIQRTQQEDSAVYLCASSLELYNEQFFGPGTRLTVL.

This clonotype was seen more than once but under ten times. The gene calls are TRBV20-1 and TRBJ2-5; TRBD2 aligns across 13 bases. Trimming removed 3 bases from V and 7 bases from J; junction bases left unmatched: 11. This CDR3 is built from 16 residues. Germline V gene lookup returns CDR1 DFQATT and CDR2 SNEGSKA (reference sequence). The CDR3, as DNA: TGCAGTGCTAGGGCGATGACTAGCGGGAGGCGGGGGACCCAGTACTTC. Translating it yields CSARAMTSGRRGTQYF.